A single TCR beta chain is shown here with its context. Sequenced by immunoSEQ multiplex PCR; TCRdb stores in-frame clones only, minus some. Of 40,000 to 60,000 clones listed, 94% were seen once; the top ten hold roughly 5%. The germline gives CDR1 LNHDA, CDR2 SQIVND (reference sequence). The CDR3 sequence is 12 residues long. V was pared by 8 bases and J by 6 bases, with 11 bases between. This sample is drawn from a study of T cell changes during pregnancy in multiple sclerosis. This chain links TRBV19 with TRBJ1-5; D unresolved. This clonotype originated in a female donor with multiple sclerosis, enrolled in a pregnancy study. Sequenced here: CD8+ T cells from peripheral blood mononuclear cells, sampled before pregnancy. The CDR3 is CASWNGGQPQHF. In DNA, the CDR3 is TGTGCCAGTTGGAACGGAGGTCAGCCCCAGCATTTT.